This entry lists 2 T cell receptor beta chains sequenced from one sample in a study of vaccination effects on CD4 cells after COVID-19. Generated by immunoSEQ multiplex PCR, the TCRdb table keeps only in-frame clones and is missing some. This table has roughly 59,000 clones, around 80% appearing once. Viral peptide pool expansion of antigen-specific CD4+ T cells preceded sequencing in the ViraFEST assay. Following 10 days of culture, CD4+ T cells were isolated. Every participant took two doses of the BNT162b2 or mRNA-1273 vaccine. No antigen is known for these receptors. The sequenced sample was CD4+ T cells from PBMCs cultured with HCoV-OC43 spike peptides, obtained after COVID-19 vaccination. Subset: HCoV-OC43 spike overlapping peptide pool stimulation. Source of these receptors: a human donor who received a COVID-19 vaccine.

V gene TRBV7-3 combines with J gene TRBJ1-1; the D gene is possibly TRBD1 (6 bases). V lost 4 bases, J lost 1 base, and 10 bases lay in between. Germline loops: CDR1 SGHTA, CDR2 FQGTGA. The CDR3 covers 14 residues. This CDR3 is CASSSGHQNTEAFF. In DNA, the CDR3 is TGTGCCAGCAGCTCGGGACACCAGAACACTGAAGCTTTCTTT.

This clone was counted a single time. The chain carries TRBV5-1 and TRBJ2-5; 9 positions agree with TRBD2. The CDR3 length is 15 residues. V shed 4 bases, J shed 2 bases, and the junction held 6 bases outside the gene matches. Germline CDR1 SGHRS, CDR2 YFSETQ. The CDR3 DNA reads as TGCGCCAGCAGCCCTCTGACTAGCGGACAAGAGACCCAGTACTTC. It codes for CASSPLTSGQETQYF.